The source of this T cell receptor beta chain is a study of identical twins (dated by TCRdb to the mid-2010s). The study in broad terms: TCR alpha and beta repertoires from monozygotic twins, unrelated adults of various ages and cord blood were deep-sequenced to test whether fetal clonotypes persist. Replicate twin experiments were performed at different times using different library preparation protocols to rule out contamination. Broad study findings and their caveats: Because the same donors could not be followed over many years, conclusions were based on cross-sectional statistical analysis. In monozygotic twins, recombination models systematically underestimated out-of-frame TCR alpha sharing, but the models matched the sharing seen between unrelated individuals. Abundant cord blood beta clonotypes had fewer insertions, young adult naive repertoires showed a similar but weaker trend, and memory repertoires showed no such trend. Compared with coincidental sharing between unrelated individuals, out-of-frame TCR alpha sequences shared between twins had an excess of sequences with low generation probability. Invariant T cells such as MAIT and iNKT could partly confound zero-insertion analyses, although diverse VJ usage argued against such confounding for most clonotypes. The excess sharing between twins in beta out-of-frame sequences was weaker because fewer shared sequences reduced the signal-to-noise ratio.

Receptor libraries were prepared by 5' RACE. For sequencing, an Illumina HiSeq 2000 was employed. A universal primer binding site was added through template switching, and the final cDNA carried a unique molecular identifier so that TCR cDNA molecules could be counted accurately. First-strand cDNA for TCR alpha and beta chains was synthesized from specific primers in the conserved constant-segment region. Each cDNA library was double barcoded, with a SMART-Mk sample barcode plus Illumina barcodes, to control for contamination. Two successive PCR steps introduced TruSeq adapter sequences along with Illumina sample barcodes. Sequencing of the TCR alpha and beta cDNA libraries was done on the Illumina HiSeq platform using custom primers. From the authors' description of their analysis: Unique molecular identifiers were extracted from raw reads with MiGEC, and CDR3 positions were determined with MiXCR. Recombination models were inferred per individual with the repgenHMM and IGoR tools using an EM algorithm. The tcR package in R was used for shared clonotype analysis, with sharing normalized by the product of cloneset sizes. Out-of-frame nonproductive sequences were analyzed to study raw recombination free of thymic and clonal selection effects. The raw public data were reprocessed by TCRdb itself: fastp quality trimming at Q25, MiXCR clonotype calling, in-frame beta chains only. When rows share a CDR3 protein, they turn into one entry using the most common DNA and genes. It is TCRdb's table, rather than the study itself, that gives the V and J calls and clone size. This sample lists a few hundred thousand distinct CDR3 sequences; roughly an eighth were detected once. The biggest ten clones account for about 0.97% of the sample.

On this clonotype: This receptor's antigen is unknown. No per-base quality is available; no much larger clone lies one base away.

All donors were healthy Caucasians. Three pairs of female monozygotic twins, all aged about 18 to 29 years, made up the twin cohort. CD4+ and CD8+ T cell populations were isolated with positive isolation kits from Invitrogen. Including cysteine and phenylalanine, the CDR3 has 15 amino acids. The retained sequence is limited to the CDR3, 45 bases, with the frame set at the first base. CDR1 and CDR2 (DFQATT, SNEGSKA) derive from the germline V gene (reference sequence). Trimming at the junction amounts to 0 bases on V and 2 bases on J, and the germline ends lie 14 bases apart. These same records also appear under a second study, on yellow fever vaccine responses in identical twins. Taken from the second paper: The authors reported that the T cell response to vaccination in identical twins appeared partly convergent and partly personalized. The study precisely tracked vaccine-responding T cell clones in identical twins.

Sequenced sample: CD4+ T cells sorted from blood. The receptor's source is a young woman in good health. Recombination linked TRBV20-1 to TRBJ2-7; no D gene is confidently identified. DNA sequence: TGCAGTGCTAGAGAACAGTTACGTCCCCCCTACGAGCAGTACTTC. This is translated as CSAREQLRPPYEQYF.